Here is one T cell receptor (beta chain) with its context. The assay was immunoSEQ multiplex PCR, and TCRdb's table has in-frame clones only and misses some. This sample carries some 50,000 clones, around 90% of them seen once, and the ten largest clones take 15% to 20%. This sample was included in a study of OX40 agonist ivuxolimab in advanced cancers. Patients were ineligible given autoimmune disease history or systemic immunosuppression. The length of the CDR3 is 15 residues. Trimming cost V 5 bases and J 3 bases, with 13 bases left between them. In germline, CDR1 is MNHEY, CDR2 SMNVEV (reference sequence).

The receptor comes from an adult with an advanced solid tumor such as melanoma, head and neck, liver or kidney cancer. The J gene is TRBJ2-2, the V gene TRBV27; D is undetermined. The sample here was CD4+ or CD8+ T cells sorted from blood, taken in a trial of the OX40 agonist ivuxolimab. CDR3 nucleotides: TGTGCCAGCAGTCTTCTGCCGCCGGACACCGGGGAGCTGTTTTTT. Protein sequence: CASSLLPPDTGELFF.